One sample yielded the 32 T cell receptor beta chains listed below, sequenced in a study of T cell responses to AZD1222 COVID-19 vaccine. TCRdb keeps only in-frame clones here, not all; method: immunoSEQ multiplex PCR. The top ten clones hold 1.2% to 1.5% of a sample with about 78,000 clones, 85% to 90% of them seen once. Sequenced material: peripheral blood, taken 28 days after the second AZD1222 dose. All receptors come from an adult who received the AZD1222 COVID-19 vaccine.

This chain links TRBV30 with TRBJ2-3; 9 bases fit TRBD2. The CDR3 has 15 amino acids. CDR1 is GTSNPN, CDR2 SVGIG, per germline (reference sequence). V trimming: 4 bases; J trimming: 4 bases; junction bases outside the gene matches: 9. Here the CDR3 reads CAWTAGGGAADTQYF. The DNA for the CDR3 is TGTGCCTGGACCGCGGGCGGGGGGGCGGCAGATACGCAGTATTTT.

The rearrangement links TRBV30 to TRBJ1-4; D might be TRBD1 (6 bases). The V end lost 5 bases, the J end lost 7 bases, and 14 bases lay between the germline ends. The CDR3 spans 13 residues. Per germline, CDR1 GTSNPN and CDR2 SVGIG (reference sequence). CDR3 amino acids: CAWVRDTGEKLFF. In DNA, the CDR3 is TGTGCCTGGGTCCGGGACACGGGTGAAAAACTGTTTTTT. Complete variable domain (other parts from reference TRBV30 and TRBJ1-4): SQTIHQWPATLVQPVGSPLSLECTVEGTSNPNLYWYRQAAGRGLQLLFYSVGIGQISSEVPQNLSASRPQDRQFILSSKKLLLSDSGFYLCAWVRDTGEKLFFGSGTQLSVL.

The chain recombines TRBV5-4 with TRBJ2-7; TRBD2 matches at 8 bases. Germline values: CDR1 SGHNT, CDR2 YYREEE (reference sequence). V shed 4 bases and J 6 bases; nucleotides not matched to a gene: 15. The CDR3 is 16 amino acids. CDR3: CASSIPLAGKRGEQYF. The DNA of the CDR3 is TGTGCCAGCAGCATTCCTTTAGCGGGAAAACGGGGCGAGCAGTACTTC. Complete variable domain (other parts from reference TRBV5-4 and TRBJ2-7): ETGVTQSPTHLIKTRGQQVTLRCSSQSGHNTVSWYQQALGQGPQFIFQYYREEENGRGNFPPRFSGLQFPNYSSELNVNALELDDSALYLCASSIPLAGKRGEQYFGPGTRLTVT.

This rearrangement joins TRBV5-4 to TRBJ2-3, with D hard to call. The length of the CDR3 is 12 residues. The germline gives CDR1 SGHNT, CDR2 YYREEE (reference sequence). With 3 bases removed from V and 5 bases from J, the gap between germline ends came to 7 bases. In DNA, the CDR3 is TGTGCCAGCAGCTCGTTACAAGATACGCAGTATTTT. As protein: CASSSLQDTQYF.

The chain couples TRBV7-2 to TRBJ1-5, with 7 nucleotides matching TRBD1. The CDR3 sequence is 15 residues long. Germline CDR1 and CDR2: SGHTA and FQGNSA. Trimming at V came to 5 bases and at J to 7 bases, leaving 11 bases not matched to a gene. The CDR3 sequence: CASSPAGRGDQPQHF. CDR3 sequence (DNA): TGTGCCAGCAGCCCGGCGGGCAGGGGGGACCAGCCCCAGCATTTT.

This rearrangement joins TRBV9 to TRBJ2-3; TRBD2 matches 8 bases. The J segment lost 2 bases and the V segment lost 0 bases, leaving 11 bases of the junction unmatched. Germline CDR1 and CDR2: SGDLS and YYNGEE. The CDR3 is made up of 18 amino acids. The CDR3 DNA reads as TGTGCCAGCAGCGTAGGTGCGGGGGGCTCGATAAACACAGATACGCAGTATTTT. This codes for CASSVGAGGSINTDTQYF.

In DNA, the CDR3 is TGCAGCGCAAATCGAAGAGGACTAGCGGGGGGGCCGGGCACAGATACGCAGTATTTT. This encodes CSANRRGLAGGPGTDTQYF. The V and J genes are TRBV29-1 and TRBJ2-3, with TRBD2 matching over 15 bases. V lost 7 bases, J lost 1 base, and 15 bases stayed unmatched. This CDR3 spans 19 amino acids. Germline V lookup: CDR1 SQVTM, CDR2 ANQGSEA.

The genes are TRBV3-1 (or the pseudogene TRBV3-2) and TRBJ1-5; 10 bases map to TRBD1. The CDR3 length is 14 residues. Germline V gene data show CDR1 as LGHDT and CDR2 as YNNKEL (reference sequence). Unmatched junction bases numbered 9, after V lost 5 bases and J lost 11 bases. CDR3 residues: CASSRGQGMGAQHF. The CDR3 DNA reads as TGTGCCAGCAGCAGGGGACAGGGGATGGGTGCCCAGCATTTT.

This chain links TRBV7-6 with TRBJ2-7; tentatively, D is TRBD1 or TRBD2 (5 bases each). Germline values: CDR1 SGHVS, CDR2 FNYEAQ. The CDR3 is 14 amino acids. V gave up 5 bases and J gave up 5 bases, with 16 bases separating them. The CDR3 reads CASSPSSPRDEQYF. The CDR3 DNA follows: TGTGCCAGCAGCCCCTCTAGCCCCAGGGACGAGCAGTACTTC.

The chain has TRBV25-1 and TRBJ2-5, with 10 bases matching TRBD1. After removal of 5 bases from V and 5 bases from J, the junction contained 5 bases not matched to a gene. The CDR3 loop spans 14 amino acids. CDR1 is MGHDK and CDR2 is SYGVNS in the germline V gene. CDR3 sequence (DNA): TGTGCCAGCAGTCATTGGACAGGGGGTGAGACCCAGTACTTC. Translating gives CASSHWTGGETQYF.

The chain employs TRBV18 and TRBJ1-4; 7 bases map to TRBD1. Germline trimming cut 3 bases from V and 6 bases from J; bases unmatched to any gene: 7. CDR3 length: 15 amino acids. CDR1 KGHSH and CDR2 LQKENI come from the germline V gene. CDR3 region: CASSPRQGNDEKLFF. In nucleotides, the CDR3 is TGTGCCAGCTCACCCCGACAGGGCAATGATGAAAAACTGTTTTTT.

This rearrangement joins TRBV5-1 to TRBJ2-5; TRBD2 might be the D (7 bases). Looked up from germline, CDR1 is SGHRS and CDR2 is YFSETQ. The CDR3 is 15 amino acids. The V end was cut by 7 bases, the J end by 1 base, with 17 bases between. CDR3 in amino acids: CASGETRGAQETQYF. CDR3 sequence (DNA): TGCGCCAGCGGGGAAACTCGGGGGGCCCAAGAGACCCAGTACTTC. The full variable domain, completed using reference TRBV5-1 and TRBJ2-5, is KAGVTQTPRYLIKTRGQQVTLSCSPISGHRSVSWYQQTPGQGLQFLFEYFSETQRNKGNFPGRFSGRQFSNSRSEMNVSTLELGDSALYLCASGETRGAQETQYFGPGTRLLVL.

The chain's CDR3 is CASSTLPQGTEKLFF. CDR3 coding DNA: TGTGCCAGTAGTACTCTCCCACAGGGAACGGAAAAACTGTTTTTT. The chain links TRBV19 to TRBJ1-4; D is possibly TRBD1 (6 bases). The CDR3 sequence is 15 residues long. Trimming took off 4 bases at V and 8 bases at J, with 17 bases between the two ends. Germline loops: CDR1 LNHDA, CDR2 SQIVND (reference sequence).

The chain has TRBV7-8 and TRBJ2-7; 7 nucleotides align to TRBD2. The CDR3 consists of 15 residues. CDR1 is SGHVS and CDR2 is FQNEAQ in the germline V gene. With V trimmed by 5 bases and J by 0 bases, 7 bases remained unmatched. This chain's CDR3 is CASSPKRDPSYEQYF. The CDR3 DNA is TGTGCCAGCAGCCCCAAGCGGGATCCCTCCTACGAGCAGTACTTC.

V and J are TRBV10-3 and TRBJ1-1, with 7 bases identical to TRBD1. This CDR3 is built from 14 residues. Germline V gene lookup returns CDR1 ENHRY and CDR2 SYGVKD. Unmatched junction bases numbered 17, after V lost 11 bases and J lost 8 bases. CDR3 coding DNA: TGTGCCTCTCAGACAGGGAAGTCGATCGGGGAAGCTTTCTTT. Its translation: CASQTGKSIGEAFF.

This clone came up once. The chain has TRBV11-2 and TRBJ1-4; maybe TRBD1 (6 bases). Trimming took off 5 bases at V and 8 bases at J, with 18 bases between the two ends. Per germline, CDR1 SGHAT and CDR2 FQNNGV. The length of the CDR3 is 15 residues. This chain's CDR3 is CASSPTGRVNEKLFF. DNA for the CDR3: TGTGCCAGCAGCCCAACAGGGCGCGTGAACGAAAAACTGTTTTTT. Based on the CDR3 plus reference TRBV11-2 and TRBJ1-4, the full variable domain is EAGVAQSPRYKIIEKRQSVAFWCNPISGHATLYWYQQILGQGPKLLIQFQNNGVVDDSQLPKDRFSAERLKGVDSTLKIQPAKLEDSAVYLCASSPTGRVNEKLFFGSGTQLSVL.

The CDR3 here is CASSGRNYGYTF. In nucleotides, the CDR3 is TGTGCCAGCAGTGGACGGAACTATGGCTACACCTTC. The chain carries TRBV25-1 and TRBJ1-2; D not certain. The CDR3 has 12 amino acids. In germline, CDR1 is MGHDK, CDR2 SYGVNS. V was cut by 4 bases and J by 2 bases, with 5 bases left in between.

The genes are TRBV6-5 and TRBJ1-1; 7 bases map to TRBD1. V shed 6 bases and J 5 bases; nucleotides not matched to a gene: 6. Germline-derived CDR1 and CDR2 are MNHEY and SVGAGI. The length of the CDR3 is 13 residues. CDR3: CASRRTGATEAFF. The CDR3 region has the DNA TGTGCCAGCAGGAGGACAGGTGCAACTGAAGCTTTCTTT.

The CDR3 here is CASSVTGGLGYTGELFF. For the CDR3, the DNA is TGTGCCAGCAGCGTAACAGGGGGCTTGGGGTACACCGGGGAGCTGTTTTTT. This chain joins TRBV28 and TRBJ2-2; 9 bases are a match to TRBD1. Germline V lookup: CDR1 MDHEN, CDR2 SYDVKM. Trimming at V came to 6 bases and at J to 3 bases, leaving 11 bases not matched to a gene. The CDR3 is 17 residues long.

This clone was seen more than once but under ten times. This chain links TRBV7-9 with TRBJ1-6; D not resolved. This CDR3 is built from 13 residues. The ends were cut back, 5 bases at V and 11 bases at J, with 13 bases in the middle. Germline CDR1 and CDR2: SEHNR and FQNEAQ (reference sequence). CDR3: CASSPGHRTPLHF. The CDR3 region has the DNA TGTGCCAGCAGCCCGGGTCATAGGACACCCCTCCACTTT.

The genes are TRBV15 and TRBJ2-3, with TRBD1 as a possible D gene (5 bases). Germline V gene sequence: CDR1 LNHNV, CDR2 YYDKDF (reference sequence). The CDR3 extends over 15 amino acids. V was pared by 0 bases and J by 4 bases, with 11 bases between. Written as DNA, the CDR3 is TGTGCCACCAGCAGAGATCTGACAGAGGCAGATACGCAGTATTTT. Protein sequence: CATSRDLTEADTQYF.

This chain links TRBV5-1 with TRBJ1-2; 7 nucleotides match TRBD1. The length of the CDR3 is 15 residues. Trimming removed 4 bases from V and 4 bases from J; junction bases left unmatched: 10. Germline CDR1 and CDR2: SGHRS and YFSETQ. CDR3 nucleotides: TGCGCCAGCAGCCTCGGCGAGGGGGCAATCTATGGCTACACCTTC. Its protein product is CASSLGEGAIYGYTF. The whole variable domain, remainder taken from reference TRBV5-1 and TRBJ1-2, is KAGVTQTPRYLIKTRGQQVTLSCSPISGHRSVSWYQQTPGQGLQFLFEYFSETQRNKGNFPGRFSGRQFSNSRSEMNVSTLELGDSALYLCASSLGEGAIYGYTFGSGTRLTVV.

The gene calls are TRBV5-4 and TRBJ2-5; 8 nucleotides align to TRBD1. Looked up from germline, CDR1 is SGHNT and CDR2 is YYREEE (reference sequence). J gave up 4 bases and V 4 bases, and 12 bases lay outside the gene matches. The CDR3 runs to 16 residues. The chain's CDR3 is CASSPSAGGLGETQYF. CDR3 nucleotide sequence: TGTGCCAGCAGCCCCTCGGCAGGGGGCCTCGGAGAGACCCAGTACTTC.

This clone was observed once. This chain uses TRBV30 with TRBJ1-4; TRBD1 matches at 7 bases. Germline values: CDR1 GTSNPN, CDR2 SVGIG (reference sequence). V lost 8 bases to trimming and J lost 7 bases; unmatched junction nucleotides: 10. The CDR3 has 13 amino acids. This CDR3 is CAGSQGEVEKLFF. The CDR3 nucleotides read TGTGCCGGCTCCCAGGGGGAGGTTGAAAAACTGTTTTTT.

The chain joins TRBV3-1 (or the pseudogene TRBV3-2) to TRBJ2-1; the match to TRBD1 covers 7 bases. Trimming cost V 0 bases and J 4 bases; bases outside gene matches: 6. The CDR3 runs 16 residues. Germline-derived CDR1 and CDR2 are LGHDT and YNNKEL (reference sequence). The CDR3 region is CASSQERGRGYNEQFF. CDR3 DNA sequence: TGTGCCAGCAGCCAAGAAAGGGGCAGGGGGTACAATGAGCAGTTCTTC.

V gene TRBV6-4 combines with J gene TRBJ2-3; 9 positions match TRBD1. V lost 6 bases, J lost 4 bases, and 2 bases stayed unmatched. CDR3 length equals 13 residues. Looked up from germline, CDR1 is MRHNA and CDR2 is SNTAGT. The CDR3 protein is CASRDRGPDTQYF. CDR3 coding DNA: TGTGCCAGCAGGGACAGGGGTCCAGATACGCAGTATTTT.

The J gene is TRBJ1-1, the V gene TRBV6-1, with no clear D. The V and J ends lost 2 bases and 0 bases respectively, with 7 bases between them. The CDR3 runs 14 residues. Germline V gene data show CDR1 as MNHNS and CDR2 as SASEGT. CDR3 region: CASSEPTVNTEAFF. The DNA for the CDR3 is TGTGCCAGCAGTGAACCGACGGTGAACACTGAAGCTTTCTTT.

The chain links TRBV5-4 to TRBJ2-7; TRBD1 matches at 9 bases. CDR1 SGHNT and CDR2 YYREEE come from the germline V gene (reference sequence). The CDR3 covers 14 residues. V was clipped by 4 bases and J by 5 bases; unmatched bases: 7. The CDR3 nucleotides read TGTGCCAGCAGCCCCGGACAGGGGATCCACGAGCAGTACTTC. Its translation: CASSPGQGIHEQYF. The full variable domain, its missing parts supplied by reference TRBV5-4 and TRBJ2-7, is ETGVTQSPTHLIKTRGQQVTLRCSSQSGHNTVSWYQQALGQGPQFIFQYYREEENGRGNFPPRFSGLQFPNYSSELNVNALELDDSALYLCASSPGQGIHEQYFGPGTRLTVT.

In the case of this clone: This sample also contains other DNA sequences that code for the same CDR3. The gene calls are TRBV28 and TRBJ2-7, with TRBD1 identical over 8 bases. CDR1 MDHEN and CDR2 SYDVKM come from the germline V gene. Losses at the gene ends were 6 bases for V and 6 bases for J; bases not matched to a gene: 7. CDR3 length: 13 amino acids. Written as DNA, the CDR3 is TGTGCCAGCAGCTCCGGACAGGGTGGCGAGCAGTACTTC. It encodes CASSSGQGGEQYF.

This chain connects TRBV6-1 to TRBJ1-6; D is unclear. The germline V and J ends were trimmed by 2 bases and 3 bases, with 5 bases remaining between them. Germline CDR1 is MNHNS and CDR2 is SASEGT. The CDR3 extends over 14 amino acids. CDR3 DNA: TGTGCCAGCAGTGAATTTGTCTATAATTCACCCCTCCACTTT. It specifies CASSEFVYNSPLHF.

V gene TRBV30 combines with J gene TRBJ1-1; tentatively, D is TRBD1 (5 bases). The CDR3 contains 11 residues. V was trimmed by 5 bases and J by 7 bases, leaving 11 bases between them. Germline V gives CDR1 GTSNPN, CDR2 SVGIG (reference sequence). The CDR3 is CAWGRGFEAFF. The CDR3 nucleotides read TGTGCCTGGGGACGGGGGTTTGAAGCTTTCTTT.

V and J are TRBV9 and TRBJ2-5; 14 positions match TRBD2. Per the germline V gene, CDR1 is SGDLS and CDR2 is YYNGEE. This CDR3 is built from 17 residues. V lost 5 bases to trimming and J lost 1 base; unmatched junction nucleotides: 7. The CDR3 region has the DNA TGTGCCAGCAGTCCCGGACTAGCGGGGGGCCCCCAAGAGACCCAGTACTTC. It encodes CASSPGLAGGPQETQYF. The full variable domain, its missing parts supplied by reference TRBV9 and TRBJ2-5, is DSGVTQTPKHLITATGQRVTLRCSPRSGDLSVYWYQQSLDQGLQFLIQYYNGEERAKGNILERFSAQQFPDLHSELNLSSLELGDSALYFCASSPGLAGGPQETQYFGPGTRLLVL.